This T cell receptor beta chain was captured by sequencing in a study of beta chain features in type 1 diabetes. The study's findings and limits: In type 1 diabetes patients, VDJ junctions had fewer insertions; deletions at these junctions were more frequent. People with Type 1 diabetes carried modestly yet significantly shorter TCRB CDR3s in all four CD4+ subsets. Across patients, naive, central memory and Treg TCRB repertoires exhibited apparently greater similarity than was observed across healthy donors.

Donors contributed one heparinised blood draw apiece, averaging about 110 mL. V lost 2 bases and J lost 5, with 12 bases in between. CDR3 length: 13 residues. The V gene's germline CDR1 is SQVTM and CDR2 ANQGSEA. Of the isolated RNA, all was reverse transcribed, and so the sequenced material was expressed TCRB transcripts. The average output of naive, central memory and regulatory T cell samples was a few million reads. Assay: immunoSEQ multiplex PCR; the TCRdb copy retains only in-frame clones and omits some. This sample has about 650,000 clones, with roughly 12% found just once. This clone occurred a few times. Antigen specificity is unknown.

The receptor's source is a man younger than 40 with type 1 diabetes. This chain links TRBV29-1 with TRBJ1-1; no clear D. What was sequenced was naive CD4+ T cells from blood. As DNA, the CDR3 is TGCAGCGTTGAAAGCGGGGTTCGGACTGAAGCTTTCTTT. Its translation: CSVESGVRTEAFF.